Each of the 12 T cell receptor beta chains below was sequenced from the same sample in a study of blood T cell repertoires in COVID-19. The repertoire was sequenced with immunoSEQ multiplex PCR; TCRdb's copy has only in-frame clones and lacks some. The repertoire holds some 200,000 clones, roughly nine tenths seen once, with approximately 10% in the top ten. Sequenced sample: peripheral blood. Receptors were obtained from an older woman with COVID-19, enrolled during active disease.

This clone was counted a single time. This chain connects TRBV3-1 (or the pseudogene TRBV3-2) to TRBJ1-5; no reliable D call. The length of the CDR3 is 15 residues. Trimming cost V 1 base and J 5 bases, with 12 bases left between them. Germline lookup yields CDR1 LGHDT and CDR2 YNNKEL (reference sequence). CDR3 loop: CASSQAPGSYQPQHF. The DNA for the CDR3 is TGTGCCAGCAGCCAAGCCCCCGGGTCGTATCAGCCCCAGCATTTT.

J is TRBJ1-2 and V is TRBV7-8; D is unclear. Germline lookup yields CDR1 SGHVS and CDR2 FQNEAQ. The ends were cut back, 5 bases at V and 3 bases at J, with 7 bases in the middle. CDR3 length equals 12 residues. CDR3 sequence (DNA): TGTGCCAGCAGCCCCCGGTACTATGGCTACACCTTC. It yields the protein CASSPRYYGYTF.

This clone was found a few times. The chain is built from TRBV5-5 and TRBJ1-2; D unresolved. CDR1 and CDR2 from the germline V gene are SGHKS and YYEKEE (reference sequence). The CDR3 covers 15 residues. The V gene lost 1 base and the J gene lost 0 bases, with 10 bases spanning the gap. CDR3 loop: CASSLSEFSNYGYTF. In DNA form, the CDR3 reads TGTGCCAGCAGCTTGTCCGAGTTTTCTAACTATGGCTACACCTTC. The entire variable domain, with the rest obtained from reference TRBV5-5 and TRBJ1-2, is as follows: DAGVTQSPTHLIKTRGQQVTLRCSPISGHKSVSWYQQVLGQGPQFIFQYYEKEERGRGNFPDRFSARQFPNYSSELNVNALLLGDSALYLCASSLSEFSNYGYTFGSGTRLTVV.

This chain joins TRBV5-1 and TRBJ2-7, with TRBD2 matching 8 bases. The length of the CDR3 is 14 residues. The germline gives CDR1 SGHRS, CDR2 YFSETQ. The V segment lost 2 bases and the J segment 6 bases; nucleotides outside the gene matches: 7. The CDR3 sequence is CASSFVAGGSEQYF. The DNA of the CDR3 is TGCGCCAGCAGCTTTGTCGCGGGAGGTAGCGAGCAGTACTTC.

V gene TRBV7-2 combines with J gene TRBJ2-7; 8 bases agree with TRBD2. The CDR3 is 14 amino acids. Unmatched junction bases numbered 9, after V lost 5 bases and J lost 6 bases. Germline CDR1 and CDR2: SGHTA and FQGNSA. The CDR3 coding sequence is TGTGCCAGCAGCCATGCGGGACTAGAGGGCGAGCAGTACTTC. It translates to CASSHAGLEGEQYF. Full variable domain (rest looked up from reference TRBV7-2 and TRBJ2-7): GAGVSQSPSNKVTEKGKDVELRCDPISGHTALYWYRQSLGQGLEFLIYFQGNSAPDKSGLPSDRFSAERTGGSVSTLTIQRTQQEDSAVYLCASSHAGLEGEQYFGPGTRLTVT.

The chain couples TRBV6-2 or TRBV6-3 to TRBJ2-7; D uncertain. Trimming took off 0 bases at V and 2 bases at J, with 11 bases between the two ends. Germline CDR1 is MNHEY and CDR2 is SVGEGT. The CDR3 runs 15 residues. DNA of the CDR3: TGTGCCAGCAGTTACTCGAGTTTACTTCCCTACGAGCAGTACTTC. It translates to CASSYSSLLPYEQYF.

The V and J genes are TRBV30 and TRBJ2-2; D is unresolved. The CDR3 has 14 residues. The germline V and J ends were trimmed by 2 bases and 2 bases, with 9 bases remaining between them. Germline values: CDR1 GTSNPN, CDR2 SVGIG (reference sequence). In DNA, the CDR3 is TGTGCCTGGAGTCCAACGCGAAACACCGGGGAGCTGTTTTTT. Translated: CAWSPTRNTGELFF. Looking up the rest from reference TRBV30 and TRBJ2-2 gives the full variable domain: SQTIHQWPATLVQPVGSPLSLECTVEGTSNPNLYWYRQAAGRGLQLLFYSVGIGQISSEVPQNLSASRPQDRQFILSSKKLLLSDSGFYLCAWSPTRNTGELFFGEGSRLTVL.

This clone was seen a handful of times. The chain combines TRBV2 with TRBJ2-7; tentatively, D is TRBD1 (8 bases). CDR3 length equals 15 residues. Trimming took off 8 bases at V and 6 bases at J, with 23 bases between the two ends. Germline lookup yields CDR1 SNHLY and CDR2 FYNNEI. The CDR3 protein is CASGRTGGGVGEQYF. For the CDR3, the DNA is TGTGCCAGCGGTCGTACAGGGGGGGGAGTGGGCGAGCAGTACTTC.

The J gene is TRBJ1-2, the V gene TRBV5-1; D perhaps matches TRBD1 (5 bases). The CDR3 loop spans 15 amino acids. From germline, CDR1 is SGHRS and CDR2 YFSETQ. V lost 0 bases and J 4 bases, leaving 13 bases between the germline ends. The DNA of the CDR3 is TGCGCCAGCAGCTTGGCGCCAGGGCAGAGCTATGGCTACACCTTC. This sequence encodes CASSLAPGQSYGYTF. Full variable domain (remainder filled in from reference TRBV5-1 and TRBJ1-2): KAGVTQTPRYLIKTRGQQVTLSCSPISGHRSVSWYQQTPGQGLQFLFEYFSETQRNKGNFPGRFSGRQFSNSRSEMNVSTLELGDSALYLCASSLAPGQSYGYTFGSGTRLTVV.

The chain is built from TRBV4-2 and TRBJ1-6; D remains ambiguous. CDR1 LGHNA and CDR2 YNFKEQ come from the germline V gene. The CDR3 loop spans 16 amino acids. The ends were cut back, 4 bases at V and 6 bases at J, with 16 bases in the middle. The chain's CDR3 is CASSPLLDILNSPLHF. The CDR3 nucleotides read TGTGCCAGCAGCCCCCTACTAGACATACTTAATTCACCCCTCCACTTT.

The rearrangement uses TRBV7-2 and TRBJ2-7; 7 positions agree with TRBD1. Germline CDR1 is SGHTA and CDR2 is FQGNSA. J lost 4 bases, V lost 5 bases, and 11 bases had no gene match. This CDR3 is built from 15 residues. CDR3 DNA sequence: TGTGCCAGCAGCAAAGGACAGGCCCTCGGGTACGAGCAGTACTTC. Its translation: CASSKGQALGYEQYF.

The V gene is TRBV6-5, the J gene TRBJ1-4, with 9 bases identical to TRBD1. The CDR3 has 13 residues. CDR1 and CDR2 from the germline V gene are MNHEY and SVGAGI. With V trimmed by 10 bases and J by 7 bases, 7 bases remained unmatched. The CDR3 DNA is TGTGCCACTCCCGGGACAGGGTTTGAAAAACTGTTTTTT. It encodes CATPGTGFEKLFF.